This record concerns one TCR beta chain sequence. One entry per CDR3 protein, called by TCRdb with MiXCR from the RT-PCR reads. The profile shows about 680,000 distinct CDR3 sequences, 13% to 15% of them singletons. The CDR3 contains 11 residues. V was pared by 2 bases and J by 8 bases, with 7 bases between. Per the germline V gene, CDR1 is MDHEN and CDR2 is SYDVKM. Sequenced: memory CD4+ T cells from blood. V gene TRBV28 combines with J gene TRBJ2-7; D not certain. This receptor was taken from a female donor in good health, serving as a healthy control. The CDR3 DNA sequence: TGTGCCAGCAGTTTAAATAGGCAGCAGTACTTC. It encodes CASSLNRQQYF.